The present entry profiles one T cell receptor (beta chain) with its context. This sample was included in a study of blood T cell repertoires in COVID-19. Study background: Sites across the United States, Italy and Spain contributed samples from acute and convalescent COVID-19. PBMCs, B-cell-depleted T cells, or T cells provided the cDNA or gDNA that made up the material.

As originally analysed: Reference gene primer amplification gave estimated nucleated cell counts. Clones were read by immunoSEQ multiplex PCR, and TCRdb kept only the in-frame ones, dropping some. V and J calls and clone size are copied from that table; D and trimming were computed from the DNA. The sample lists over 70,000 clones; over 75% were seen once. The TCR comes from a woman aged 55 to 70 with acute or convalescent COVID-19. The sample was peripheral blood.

The CDR3 is CASIIGTGGTYEQYF. For the CDR3, the DNA is TGTGCCAGCATAATAGGGACAGGGGGAACCTACGAGCAGTACTTC. This rearrangement joins TRBV28 to TRBJ2-7, with TRBD1 identical over 11 bases. The CDR3 is 15 amino acids. After removal of 7 bases from V and 2 bases from J, the junction contained 7 bases not matched to a gene. CDR1 and CDR2 (germline): MDHEN, SYDVKM. Filled out from reference TRBV28 and TRBJ2-7, the complete variable domain reads DVKVTQSSRYLVKRTGEKVFLECVQDMDHENMFWYRQDPGLGLRLIYFSYDVKMKEKGDIPEGYSVSREKKERFSLILESASTNQTSMYLCASIIGTGGTYEQYFGPGTRLTVT.